This TCR beta chain stems from a study of blood T cell repertoires in COVID-19. Some clones are missing from TCRdb's copy, which holds only in-frame ones; the method was immunoSEQ multiplex PCR. The sample holds approximately 190,000 clones, roughly four fifths seen once. The receptor was derived from a woman aged 40 to 49 with acute or convalescent COVID-19. The source material was peripheral blood.

CDR3 coding DNA: TGTGCCAGTAGCCTTCACATGGGCATCTACGAGCAGTACTTC. Its translation: CASSLHMGIYEQYF. The chain employs TRBV19 and TRBJ2-7, with no clear D. This CDR3 region has 14 residues. Trimming cost V 6 bases and J 3 bases, with 15 bases left between them. CDR1 LNHDA and CDR2 SQIVND come from the germline V gene (reference sequence). Drawing the rest from reference TRBV19 and TRBJ2-7, the complete variable domain is DGGITQSPKYLFRKEGQNVTLSCEQNLNHDAMYWYRQDPGQGLRLIYYSQIVNDFQKGDIAEGYSVSREKKESFPLTVTSAQKNPTAFYLCASSLHMGIYEQYFGPGTRLTVT.